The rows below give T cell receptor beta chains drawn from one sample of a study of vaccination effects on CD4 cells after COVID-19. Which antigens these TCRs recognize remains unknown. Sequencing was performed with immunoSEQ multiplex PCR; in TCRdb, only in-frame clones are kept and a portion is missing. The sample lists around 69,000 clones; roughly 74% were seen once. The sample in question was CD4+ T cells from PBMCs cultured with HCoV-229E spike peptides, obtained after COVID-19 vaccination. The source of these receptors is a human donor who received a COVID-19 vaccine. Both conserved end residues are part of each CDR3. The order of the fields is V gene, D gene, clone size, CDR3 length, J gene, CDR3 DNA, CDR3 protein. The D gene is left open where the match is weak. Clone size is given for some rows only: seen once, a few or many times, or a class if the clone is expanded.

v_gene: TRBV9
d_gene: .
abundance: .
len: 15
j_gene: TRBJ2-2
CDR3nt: TGTGCCAGCAGCGACGCCAGAAAGAACACCGGGGAGCTGTTTTTT
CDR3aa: CASSDARKNTGELFF

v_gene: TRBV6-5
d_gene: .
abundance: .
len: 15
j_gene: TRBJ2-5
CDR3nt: TGTGCCAGCACGAAACTGGGAGGGGGCGCGAAGACCCAGTACTTC
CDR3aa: CASTKLGGGAKTQYF

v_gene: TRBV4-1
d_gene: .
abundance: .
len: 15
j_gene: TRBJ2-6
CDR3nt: TGCGCCAGCAGCCCACGGAGCTCTGGGGCCAACGTCCTGACTTTC
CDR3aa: CASSPRSSGANVLTF

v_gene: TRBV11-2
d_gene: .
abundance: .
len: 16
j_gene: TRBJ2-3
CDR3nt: TGTGCCAGCAGCCGACCCCCTAATCGACAGACAGATACGCAGTATTTT
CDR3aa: CASSRPPNRQTDTQYF

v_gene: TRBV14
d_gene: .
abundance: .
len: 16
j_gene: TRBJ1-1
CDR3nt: TGTGCCAGCAGCCAAGAAATCGTCAGCGGGGGAACTGAAGCTTTCTTT
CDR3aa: CASSQEIVSGGTEAFF

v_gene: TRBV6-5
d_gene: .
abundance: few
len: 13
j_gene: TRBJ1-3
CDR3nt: TGTGCCAGCAGATCCGTCTCTGGAAACACCATATATTTT
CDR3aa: CASRSVSGNTIYF

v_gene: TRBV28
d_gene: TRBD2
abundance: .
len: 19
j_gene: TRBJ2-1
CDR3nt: TGTGCCAGCAGTTCCCTAGCGGGGGGGCCCCCGGGCTCCTACAATGAGCAGTTCTTC
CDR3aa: CASSSLAGGPPGSYNEQFF

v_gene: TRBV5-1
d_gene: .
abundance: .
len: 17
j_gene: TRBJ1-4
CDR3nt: TGCGCCAGCAGCTTGAACAGCCCGGAGAGGGTTTGGGAAAAACTGTTTTTT
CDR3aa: CASSLNSPERVWEKLFF

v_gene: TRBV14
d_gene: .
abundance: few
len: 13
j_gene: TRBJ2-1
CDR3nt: TGTGCCAGCAGCCAATTCAGGGACTTTGAGCAGTTCTTC
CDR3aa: CASSQFRDFEQFF

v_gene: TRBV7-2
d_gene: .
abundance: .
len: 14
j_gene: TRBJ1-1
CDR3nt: TGTGCCAGCAGAACGGGACAAATGAACACTGAAGCTTTCTTT
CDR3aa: CASRTGQMNTEAFF

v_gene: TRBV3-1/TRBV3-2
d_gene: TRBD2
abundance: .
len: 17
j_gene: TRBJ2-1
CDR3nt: TGTGCCAGCAGCCAAGAGAGTCTAGCGGGGGGGGGTGCTGAGCAGTTCTTC
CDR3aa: CASSQESLAGGGAEQFF

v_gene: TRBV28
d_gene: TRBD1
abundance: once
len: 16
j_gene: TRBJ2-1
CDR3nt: TGTGCCAGCAGTTTTAGCGGACAGGGGATTTACAATGAGCAGTTCTTC
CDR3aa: CASSFSGQGIYNEQFF

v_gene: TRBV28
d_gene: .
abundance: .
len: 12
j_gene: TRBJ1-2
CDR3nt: TGTGCCAGCACCGGGACACCGCATGGCTACACCTTC
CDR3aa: CASTGTPHGYTF

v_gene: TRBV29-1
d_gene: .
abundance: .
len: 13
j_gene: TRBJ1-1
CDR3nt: TGCAGTGTTGAAGTCAGGGGGAACACTGAAGCTTTCTTT
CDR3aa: CSVEVRGNTEAFF

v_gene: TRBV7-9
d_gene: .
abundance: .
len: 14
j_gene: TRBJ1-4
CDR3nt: TGTGCCGGATCTGAGACAGCTACTAATCAAAAACTGTTTTTT
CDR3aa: CAGSETATNQKLFF

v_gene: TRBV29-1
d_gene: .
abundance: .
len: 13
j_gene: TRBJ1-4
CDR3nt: TGCAGCGTGAGGGGAGACCTTAATGAAAAACTGTTTTTT
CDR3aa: CSVRGDLNEKLFF

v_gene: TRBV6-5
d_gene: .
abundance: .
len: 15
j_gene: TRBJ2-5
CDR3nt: TGTGCCAGCAAGTCCTCCGGGGCCCTCCAAGAGACCCAGTACTTC
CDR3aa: CASKSSGALQETQYF

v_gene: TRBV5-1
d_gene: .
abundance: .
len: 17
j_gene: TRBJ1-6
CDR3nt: TGCGCCAGCAGCTTGGTCCCAGGGGTCTCCCTCGAATCACCCCTCCACTTT
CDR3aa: CASSLVPGVSLESPLHF

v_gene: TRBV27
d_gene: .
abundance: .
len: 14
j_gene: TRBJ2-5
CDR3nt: TGTGCCAGCAGTTTAACGGTATCGGTGGAGACCCAGTACTTC
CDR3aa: CASSLTVSVETQYF

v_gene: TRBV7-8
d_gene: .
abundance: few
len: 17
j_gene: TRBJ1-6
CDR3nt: TGTGCCAGCAGCTACGTCCGGCGAGGGCTTGGGAATTCACCCCTCCACTTT
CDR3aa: CASSYVRRGLGNSPLHF

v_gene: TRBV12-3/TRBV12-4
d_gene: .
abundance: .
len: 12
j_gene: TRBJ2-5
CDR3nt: TGTGCCAGCAGTTTAGGTTGGAGGACCCAGTACTTC
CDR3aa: CASSLGWRTQYF

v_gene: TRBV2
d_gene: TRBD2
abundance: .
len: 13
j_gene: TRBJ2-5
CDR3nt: TGTGCCAGCAGGGTAGCGGGATTAGAGACCCAGTACTTC
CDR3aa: CASRVAGLETQYF

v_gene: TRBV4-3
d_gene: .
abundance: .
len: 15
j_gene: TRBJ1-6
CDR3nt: TGCGCCAGCAGCCAAGGGGCCGTTCCCAATTCACCCCTCCACTTT
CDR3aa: CASSQGAVPNSPLHF

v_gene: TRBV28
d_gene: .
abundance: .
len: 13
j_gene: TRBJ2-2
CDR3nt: TGTGCCAGCAGTGGGGGTCACACCGGGGAGCTGTTTTTT
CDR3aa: CASSGGHTGELFF

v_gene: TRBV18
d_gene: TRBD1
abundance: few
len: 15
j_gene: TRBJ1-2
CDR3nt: TGTGCCAGCTCAGAATCAGGGGGGCCTTCGATTGGCTACACCTTC
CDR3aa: CASSESGGPSIGYTF

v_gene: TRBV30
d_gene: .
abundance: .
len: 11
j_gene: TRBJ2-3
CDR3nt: TGTGCCTGGAGTGTACAAGTTACGCAGTATTTT
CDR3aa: CAWSVQVTQYF

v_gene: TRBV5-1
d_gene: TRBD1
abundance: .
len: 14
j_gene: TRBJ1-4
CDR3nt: TGCGCCAGCAGCTGGGGACAGACTAATGAAAAACTGTTTTTT
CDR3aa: CASSWGQTNEKLFF

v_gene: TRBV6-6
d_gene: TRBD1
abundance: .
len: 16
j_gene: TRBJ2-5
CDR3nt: TGTGCCAGCAGCCACGGACAGGGTACGAGGGGAGAGACCCAGTACTTC
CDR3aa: CASSHGQGTRGETQYF

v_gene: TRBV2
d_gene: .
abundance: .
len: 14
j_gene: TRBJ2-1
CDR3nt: TGTGCCAGCAGCGGGACATCCTTCTACAATGAGCAGTTCTTC
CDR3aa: CASSGTSFYNEQFF

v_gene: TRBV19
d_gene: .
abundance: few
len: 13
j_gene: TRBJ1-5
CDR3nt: TGTGCCAGTAGGTTCGGGGGAAACCAGCCCCAGCATTTT
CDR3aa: CASRFGGNQPQHF

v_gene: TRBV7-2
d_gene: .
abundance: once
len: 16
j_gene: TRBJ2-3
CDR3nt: TGTGCCAGCAGCTTCTACCCGAGTGGAGGCACAGATACGCAGTATTTT
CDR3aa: CASSFYPSGGTDTQYF

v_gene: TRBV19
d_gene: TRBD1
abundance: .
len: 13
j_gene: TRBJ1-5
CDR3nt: TGTGCCAGTAGGGACAGGGGTAATCAGCCCCAGCATTTT
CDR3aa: CASRDRGNQPQHF

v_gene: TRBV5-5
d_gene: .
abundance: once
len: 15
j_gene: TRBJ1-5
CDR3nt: TGTGCCAGCAGACACGAAGGATATAGCAATCAGCCCCAGCATTTT
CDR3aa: CASRHEGYSNQPQHF

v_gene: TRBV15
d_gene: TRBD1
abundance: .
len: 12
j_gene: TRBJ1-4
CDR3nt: TGTGCCACCAACAGGGGTGGGGAAAAACTGTTTTTT
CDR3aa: CATNRGGEKLFF

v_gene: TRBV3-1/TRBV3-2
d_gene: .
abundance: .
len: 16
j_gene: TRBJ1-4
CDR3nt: TGTGCCAGCAGCCAAGACAACGGGGGGTGGGTTGAAAAACTGTTTTTT
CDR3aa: CASSQDNGGWVEKLFF

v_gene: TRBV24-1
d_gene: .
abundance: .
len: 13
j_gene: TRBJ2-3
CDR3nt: TGTGCCACCAGTGATACCGACACAGATACGCAGTATTTT
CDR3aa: CATSDTDTDTQYF

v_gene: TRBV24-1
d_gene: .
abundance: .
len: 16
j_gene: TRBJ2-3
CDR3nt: TGTGCCACCAAAGCGAACGGGGGGCCCAGCACAGATACGCAGTATTTT
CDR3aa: CATKANGGPSTDTQYF

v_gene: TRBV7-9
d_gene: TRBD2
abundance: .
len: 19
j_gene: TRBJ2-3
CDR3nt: TGTGCCAGCAGCTTAGTTAGTAGCGGGGGGAGGTTTAACCCGGTCGCGCAGTATTTT
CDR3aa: CASSLVSSGGRFNPVAQYF

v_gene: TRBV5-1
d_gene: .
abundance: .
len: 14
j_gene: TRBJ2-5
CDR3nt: TGCGCCAGCAGCTTGGCAGGGGTCCAAGAGACCCAGTACTTC
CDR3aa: CASSLAGVQETQYF

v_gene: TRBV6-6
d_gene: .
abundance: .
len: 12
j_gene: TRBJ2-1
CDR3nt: TGTGCCAGCAGTTATTCGGACAATGAGCAGTTCTTC
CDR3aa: CASSYSDNEQFF

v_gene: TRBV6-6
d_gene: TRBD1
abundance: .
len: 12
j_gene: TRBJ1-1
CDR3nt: TGTGCCAGCAGTTTCGACAGGGGAGTCGGTTTTTTT
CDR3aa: CASSFDRGVGFF

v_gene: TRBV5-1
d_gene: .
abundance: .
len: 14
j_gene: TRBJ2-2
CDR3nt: TGCGCCAGCAAGCCCAGGGGAATGGACGGGGAGCTGTTTTTT
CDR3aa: CASKPRGMDGELFF

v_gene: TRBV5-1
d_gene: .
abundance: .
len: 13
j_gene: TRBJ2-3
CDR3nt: TGCGCCAGCAGCTTTAGACCGGGAGATACGCAGTATTTT
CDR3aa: CASSFRPGDTQYF

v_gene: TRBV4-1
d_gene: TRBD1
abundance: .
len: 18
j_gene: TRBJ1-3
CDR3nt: TGCGCCAGCAGCCAAGATAAAGACAGGGCGGGCTCTGGAAACACCATATATTTT
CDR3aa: CASSQDKDRAGSGNTIYF

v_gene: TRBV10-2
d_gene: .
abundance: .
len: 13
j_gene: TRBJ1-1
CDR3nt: TGCGCCAGCAGTGAGTCTTCGGGGACTGAAGCTTTCTTT
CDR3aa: CASSESSGTEAFF

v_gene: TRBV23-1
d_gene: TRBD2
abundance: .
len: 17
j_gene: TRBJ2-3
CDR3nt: TGCGCCAGCAGCGGACTAGCGGGGGGTCCTAGCACAGATACGCAGTATTTT
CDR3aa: CASSGLAGGPSTDTQYF

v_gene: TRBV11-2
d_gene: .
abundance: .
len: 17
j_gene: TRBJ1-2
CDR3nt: TGTGCCAGCAGCTCCTTGGGTTCCCGGGTCGGAGACTATGGCTACACCTTC
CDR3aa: CASSSLGSRVGDYGYTF

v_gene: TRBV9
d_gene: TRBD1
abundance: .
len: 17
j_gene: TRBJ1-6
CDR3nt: TGTGCCAGCAGCCCTGGACAGGGCAGCTCCTATAATTCACCCCTCCACTTT
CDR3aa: CASSPGQGSSYNSPLHF

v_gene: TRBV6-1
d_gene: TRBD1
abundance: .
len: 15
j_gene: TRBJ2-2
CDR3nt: TGTGCCAGCAGTGAAGGGGGGACAGGGGGAAGGGAGCTGTTTTTT
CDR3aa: CASSEGGTGGRELFF

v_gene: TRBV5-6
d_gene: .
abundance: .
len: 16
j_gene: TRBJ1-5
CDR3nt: TGTGCCAGCAGCTTGACAGCCAAACCAACTAATCAGCCCCAGCATTTT
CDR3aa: CASSLTAKPTNQPQHF

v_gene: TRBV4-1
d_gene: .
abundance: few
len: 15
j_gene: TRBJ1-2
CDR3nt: TGCGCCAGCAGTCGCCAGGGCTTCGCTAACTATGGCTACACCTTC
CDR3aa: CASSRQGFANYGYTF

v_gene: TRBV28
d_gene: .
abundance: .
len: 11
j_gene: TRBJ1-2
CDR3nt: TGTGCCAGCTACAACTACTATGGCTACACCTTC
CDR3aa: CASYNYYGYTF

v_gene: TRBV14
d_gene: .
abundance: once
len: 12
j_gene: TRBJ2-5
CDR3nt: TGTGCCAGCAGCCAAGGGCGGGAGACCCAGTACTTC
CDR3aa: CASSQGRETQYF

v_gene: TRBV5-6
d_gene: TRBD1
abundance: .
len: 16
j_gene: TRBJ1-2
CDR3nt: TGTGCCAGCAGCTTGGATAATCGGGACAGGGAATCTGGCTACACCTTC
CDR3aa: CASSLDNRDRESGYTF

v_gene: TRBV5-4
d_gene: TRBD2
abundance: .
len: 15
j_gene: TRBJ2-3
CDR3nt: TGTGCCAGCAGCCCAGCGGGGGGGAGCACAGATACGCAGTATTTT
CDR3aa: CASSPAGGSTDTQYF

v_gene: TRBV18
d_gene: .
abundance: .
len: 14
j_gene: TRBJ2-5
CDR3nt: TGTGCCAGCTCGATGGACGCGGGCCGTGGTACCCAGTACTTC
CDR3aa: CASSMDAGRGTQYF

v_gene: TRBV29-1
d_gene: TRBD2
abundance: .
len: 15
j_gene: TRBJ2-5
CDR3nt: TGCAGCGTTGAAGTAGCGGGGGGGCCGGCGGAGACCCAGTACTTC
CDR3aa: CSVEVAGGPAETQYF

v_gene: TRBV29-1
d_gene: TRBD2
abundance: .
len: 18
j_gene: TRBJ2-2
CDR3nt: TGCAGCTTAAACCCCCCCCTAGCGGGGGGACTGAACACCGGGGAGCTGTTTTTT
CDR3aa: CSLNPPLAGGLNTGELFF

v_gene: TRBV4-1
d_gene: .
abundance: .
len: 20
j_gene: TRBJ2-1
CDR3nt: TGCGCCAGCAGCCAAGGTCTGATAGGGGCCTTGGCCTTTTACTACAATGAGCAGTTCTTC
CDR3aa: CASSQGLIGALAFYYNEQFF

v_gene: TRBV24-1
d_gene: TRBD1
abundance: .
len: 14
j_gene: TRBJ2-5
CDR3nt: TGTGCCACCAGTGACCCGACAGGGTACGAGACCCAGTACTTC
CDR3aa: CATSDPTGYETQYF